This T cell receptor beta chain originates from a study of blood T cell repertoires in COVID-19. About the research overall: T cells, B-cell-depleted T cells, or PBMCs supplied cDNA or gDNA.

V was clipped by 7 bases and J by 13 bases, with 15 bases between them. Germline V lookup: CDR1 SGHDT, CDR2 YYEEEE. The CDR3 runs to 11 residues. In the source study's methods: Reference gene primer amplification yielded estimated nucleated cell counts. Sequenced by immunoSEQ multiplex PCR; TCRdb stores in-frame clones only, minus some. V, J and clone size reflect that table, while D and trimming were determined from the DNA. Here the sample spans over 25,000 clones, 90% to 95% being singletons. The TCR was taken from a human donor with active COVID-19. The donor label of this sample is uncertain. The J gene is TRBJ2-1, the V gene TRBV5-6, with a possible D match to TRBD2 (5 bases). Sequencing input: peripheral blood. The CDR3 region is CASAQGRAQFF. The CDR3 region has the DNA TGTGCCAGCGCCCAAGGGCGGGCCCAGTTCTTC.